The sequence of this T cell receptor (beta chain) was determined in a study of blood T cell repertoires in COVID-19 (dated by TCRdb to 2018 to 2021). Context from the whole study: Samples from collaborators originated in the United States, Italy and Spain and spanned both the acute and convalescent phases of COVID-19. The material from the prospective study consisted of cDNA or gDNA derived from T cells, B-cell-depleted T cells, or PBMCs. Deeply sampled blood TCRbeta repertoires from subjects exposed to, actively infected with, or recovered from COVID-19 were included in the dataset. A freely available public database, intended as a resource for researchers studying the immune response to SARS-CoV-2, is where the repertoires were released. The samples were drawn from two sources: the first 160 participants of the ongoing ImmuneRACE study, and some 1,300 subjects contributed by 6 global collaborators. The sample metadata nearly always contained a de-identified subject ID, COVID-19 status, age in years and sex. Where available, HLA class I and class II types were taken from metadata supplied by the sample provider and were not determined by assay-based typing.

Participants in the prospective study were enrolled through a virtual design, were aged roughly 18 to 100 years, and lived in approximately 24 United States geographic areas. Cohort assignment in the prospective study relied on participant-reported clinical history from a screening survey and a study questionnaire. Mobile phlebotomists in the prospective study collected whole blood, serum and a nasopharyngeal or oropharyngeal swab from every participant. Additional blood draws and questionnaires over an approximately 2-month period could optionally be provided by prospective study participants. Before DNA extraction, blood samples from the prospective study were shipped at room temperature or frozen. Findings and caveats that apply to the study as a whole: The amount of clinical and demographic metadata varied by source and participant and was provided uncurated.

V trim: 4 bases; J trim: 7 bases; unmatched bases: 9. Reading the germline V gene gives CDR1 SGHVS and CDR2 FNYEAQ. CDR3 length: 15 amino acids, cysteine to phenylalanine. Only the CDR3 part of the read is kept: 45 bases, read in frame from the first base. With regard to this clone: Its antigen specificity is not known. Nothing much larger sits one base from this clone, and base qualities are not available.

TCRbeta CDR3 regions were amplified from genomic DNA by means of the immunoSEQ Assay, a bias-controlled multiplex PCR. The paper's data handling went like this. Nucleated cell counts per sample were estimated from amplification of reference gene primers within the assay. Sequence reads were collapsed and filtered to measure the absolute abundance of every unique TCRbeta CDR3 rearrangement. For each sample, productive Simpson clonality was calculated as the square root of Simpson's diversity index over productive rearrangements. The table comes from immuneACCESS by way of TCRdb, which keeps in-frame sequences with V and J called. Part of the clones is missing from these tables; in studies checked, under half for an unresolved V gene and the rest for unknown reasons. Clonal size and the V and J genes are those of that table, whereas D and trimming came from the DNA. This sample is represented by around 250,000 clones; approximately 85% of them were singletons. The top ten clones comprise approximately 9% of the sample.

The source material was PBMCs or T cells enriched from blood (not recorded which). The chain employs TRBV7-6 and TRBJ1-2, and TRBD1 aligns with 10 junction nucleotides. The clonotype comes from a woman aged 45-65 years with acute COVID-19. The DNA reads TGTGCCAGCAGCTGGGGGACAGGGGCGGTCTCTGGCTACACCTTC. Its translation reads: CASSWGTGAVSGYTF.